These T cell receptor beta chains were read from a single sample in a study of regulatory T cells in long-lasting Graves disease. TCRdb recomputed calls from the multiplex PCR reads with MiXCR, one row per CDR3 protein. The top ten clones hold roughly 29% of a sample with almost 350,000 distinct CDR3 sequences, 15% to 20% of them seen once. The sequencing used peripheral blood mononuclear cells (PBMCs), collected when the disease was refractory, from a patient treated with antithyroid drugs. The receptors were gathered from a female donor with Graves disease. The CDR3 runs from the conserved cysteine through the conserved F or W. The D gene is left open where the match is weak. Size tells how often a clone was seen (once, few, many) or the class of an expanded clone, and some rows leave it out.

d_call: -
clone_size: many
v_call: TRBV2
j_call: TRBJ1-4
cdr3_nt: TGTGCCAGCAGTGACGTGGCCCCGGGGGGTGAACTGTTTTTT
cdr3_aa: CASSDVAPGGELFF

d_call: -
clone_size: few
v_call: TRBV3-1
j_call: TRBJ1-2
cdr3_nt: TGTGCCAGCAGCCACGTGGAGAACTATGGCTACACCTTC
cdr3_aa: CASSHVENYGYTF

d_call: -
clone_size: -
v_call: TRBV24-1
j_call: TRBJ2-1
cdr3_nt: TGTGCCACCAGTGATCCGGGACATCCCCTGCCGGATGAGCAGTTCTTC
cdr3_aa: CATSDPGHPLPDEQFF

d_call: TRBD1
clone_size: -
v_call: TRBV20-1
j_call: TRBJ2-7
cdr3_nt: TGCAGTGCTAGACCTGTGGGGCTCCGGGACAGCTTCTACGAGCAGTACTTC
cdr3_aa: CSARPVGLRDSFYEQYF

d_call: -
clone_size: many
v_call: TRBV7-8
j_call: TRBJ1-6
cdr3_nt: TGTGCCAGCAGCTTGCCAAGGGGCTATAATTCACCCCTCCACTTT
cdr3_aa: CASSLPRGYNSPLHF

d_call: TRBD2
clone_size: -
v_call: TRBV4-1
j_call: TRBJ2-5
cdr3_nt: TGCGCCAGCAGCCAAAGTGTTACTAGCGAAGGGGAGGAGACCCAGTACTTC
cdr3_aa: CASSQSVTSEGEETQYF

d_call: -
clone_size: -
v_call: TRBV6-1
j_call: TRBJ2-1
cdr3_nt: TGTGCCAGCCAAAGGTCCAATGAGCAGTTCTTC
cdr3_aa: CASQRSNEQFF

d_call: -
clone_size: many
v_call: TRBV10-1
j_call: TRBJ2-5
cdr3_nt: TGCGCCAGCAGTGAAGGTAGCCGAGGTTTCTCGGGGACCCAGTACTTC
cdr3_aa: CASSEGSRGFSGTQYF

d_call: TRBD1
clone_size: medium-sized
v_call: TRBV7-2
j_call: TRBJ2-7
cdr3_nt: TGTGCCAGCAGCTTCGGGACAGGGGGTGCCTACGAGCAGTACTTC
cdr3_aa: CASSFGTGGAYEQYF

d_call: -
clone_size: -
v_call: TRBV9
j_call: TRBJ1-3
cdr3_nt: TGTGCCAGCAGCGTCACAGGTTCGGTTGGAAACACCATATATTTT
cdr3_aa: CASSVTGSVGNTIYF

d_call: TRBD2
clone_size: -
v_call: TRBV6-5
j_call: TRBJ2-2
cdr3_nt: TGTGCCAGCAGTTACCTTGTAGCGGGAGTGAACGGGGAGCTGTTTTTT
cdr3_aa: CASSYLVAGVNGELFF

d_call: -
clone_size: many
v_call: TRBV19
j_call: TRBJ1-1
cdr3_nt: TGTGCCAGTAGTATTCTTGTGAACACTGAAGCTTTCTTT
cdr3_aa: CASSILVNTEAFF

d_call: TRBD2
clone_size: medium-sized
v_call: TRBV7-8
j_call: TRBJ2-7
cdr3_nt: TGTGCCAGCAGCTTAGTTTCGGGGGGGCTTGAGCAGTACTTC
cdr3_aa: CASSLVSGGLEQYF

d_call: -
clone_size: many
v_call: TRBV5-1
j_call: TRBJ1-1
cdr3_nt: TGCGCCAGCATGGGTCACGGCGGCACTGAAGCTTTCTTT
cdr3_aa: CASMGHGGTEAFF

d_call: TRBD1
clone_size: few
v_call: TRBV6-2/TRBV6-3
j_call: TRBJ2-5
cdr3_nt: TGTGCCAGCAGTTTAACACAGGGGCACCAAGAGACCCAGTACTTC
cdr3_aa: CASSLTQGHQETQYF

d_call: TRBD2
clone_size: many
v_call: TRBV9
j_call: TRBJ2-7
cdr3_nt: TGTGCCAGCAGCGCCGGAGGACTAGCGGGAGTCTACGAGCAGTACTTC
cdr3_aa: CASSAGGLAGVYEQYF

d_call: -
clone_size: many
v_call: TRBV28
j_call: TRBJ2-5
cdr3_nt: TGTGCCAGCAGTTCCTTAGGGGAGACCCAGTACTTC
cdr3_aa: CASSSLGETQYF

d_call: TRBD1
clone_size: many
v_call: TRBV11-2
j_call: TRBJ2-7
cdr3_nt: TGTGCCAGCAGCCCACATGGACAGGGGCTGCTCTACGAGCAGTACTTC
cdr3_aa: CASSPHGQGLLYEQYF

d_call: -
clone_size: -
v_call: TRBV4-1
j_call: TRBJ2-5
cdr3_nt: TGCGCCAGCAGCCAAGGCCGACAGATCCAAGAGACCCAGTACTTC
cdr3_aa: CASSQGRQIQETQYF

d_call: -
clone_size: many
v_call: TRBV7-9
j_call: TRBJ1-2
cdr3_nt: TGTGCCAGCAGCGACGCCTCGAGGGATTATGGCTACACCTTC
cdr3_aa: CASSDASRDYGYTF

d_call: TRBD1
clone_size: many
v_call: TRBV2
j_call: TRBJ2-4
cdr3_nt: TGTGCCAGCAGGGTCACAGGGGGCCGTGGAAACATTCAGTACTTC
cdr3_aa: CASRVTGGRGNIQYF

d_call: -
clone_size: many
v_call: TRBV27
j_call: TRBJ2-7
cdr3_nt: TGTGCCAGCAGTTTCCACGGCGTAAACTCCTACGAGCAGTACTTC
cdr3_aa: CASSFHGVNSYEQYF

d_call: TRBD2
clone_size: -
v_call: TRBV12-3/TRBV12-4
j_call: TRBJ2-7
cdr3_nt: TGTGCCAGCAGTTTAAGTGGGAGGGCCTCCTACGAGCAGTACTTC
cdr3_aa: CASSLSGRASYEQYF

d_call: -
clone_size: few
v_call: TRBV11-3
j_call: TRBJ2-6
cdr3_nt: TGTGCCAGCAGCTTAGACCAGGGTCCTGGGGCCAACGTCCTGACTTTC
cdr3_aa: CASSLDQGPGANVLTF

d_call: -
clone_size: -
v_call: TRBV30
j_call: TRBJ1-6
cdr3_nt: TGTGCCTGGCAGGCATCCGACCGTTCACCCCTCCACTTT
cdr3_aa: CAWQASDRSPLHF

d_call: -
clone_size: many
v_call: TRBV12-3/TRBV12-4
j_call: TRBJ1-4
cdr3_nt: TGTGCCAGCAGTCCCACCCACAGCCGACAGGTTAACAGTGAAAAACTGTTTTTT
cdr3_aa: CASSPTHSRQVNSEKLFF

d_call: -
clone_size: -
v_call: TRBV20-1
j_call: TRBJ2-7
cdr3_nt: TGCAGTGCTAGAGCACCCCTGACTAGTCCCGAGCAGTACTTC
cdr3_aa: CSARAPLTSPEQYF

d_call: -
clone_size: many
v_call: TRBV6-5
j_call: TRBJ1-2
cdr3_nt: TGTGCCAGCAGTTACTCCAGAACCTGGGAGGGCTACACCTTC
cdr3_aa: CASSYSRTWEGYTF

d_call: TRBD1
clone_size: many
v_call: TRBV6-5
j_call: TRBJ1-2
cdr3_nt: TGTGCCAGCAGTTACTCACCGGACAGGGGAGAACATGGCTACACCTTC
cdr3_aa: CASSYSPDRGEHGYTF

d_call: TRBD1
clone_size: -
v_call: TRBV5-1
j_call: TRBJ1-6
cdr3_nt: TGCGCCAGCAGCTTGCATCGGACAGGGGGCTACTACTCACCCCTCCACTTT
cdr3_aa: CASSLHRTGGYYSPLHF

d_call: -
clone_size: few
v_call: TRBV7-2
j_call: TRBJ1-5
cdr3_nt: TGTGCCAGCAGCCTGGACCGGGGGCCCCAGCATTTT
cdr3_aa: CASSLDRGPQHF

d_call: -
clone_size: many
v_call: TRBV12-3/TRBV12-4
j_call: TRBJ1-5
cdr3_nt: TGTGCCAGGTTCAATCAGCCCCAGCATTTT
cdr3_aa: CARFNQPQHF

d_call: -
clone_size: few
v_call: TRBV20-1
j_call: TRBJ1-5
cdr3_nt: TGCAGTGCTAGCAACAACAGGGACGATCAGCCCCAGCATTTT
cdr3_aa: CSASNNRDDQPQHF

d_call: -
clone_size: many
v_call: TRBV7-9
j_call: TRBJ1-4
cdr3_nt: TGTGCCAGCAGAACCTTTGACCCGGGGGAAAAACTGTTTTTT
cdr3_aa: CASRTFDPGEKLFF

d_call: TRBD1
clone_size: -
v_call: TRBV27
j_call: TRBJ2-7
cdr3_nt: TGTGCCAGCAGTTTATCAGGGGGCGCTAGCGAGCAGTACTTC
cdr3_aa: CASSLSGGASEQYF

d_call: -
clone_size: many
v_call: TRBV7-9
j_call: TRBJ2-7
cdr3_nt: TGTGCCAGCAGTTATACAGGGACCGAGCAGTACTTC
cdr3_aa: CASSYTGTEQYF

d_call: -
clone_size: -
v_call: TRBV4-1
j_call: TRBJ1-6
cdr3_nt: TGCGCCAGCAGCCCGGAGGCGAACTATAATTCACCCCTCCACTTT
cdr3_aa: CASSPEANYNSPLHF

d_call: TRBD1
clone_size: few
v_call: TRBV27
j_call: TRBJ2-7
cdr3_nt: TGTGCCAGCAGTCGGTCGGGACAGACGAGCTCCTACGAGCAGTACTTC
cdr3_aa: CASSRSGQTSSYEQYF

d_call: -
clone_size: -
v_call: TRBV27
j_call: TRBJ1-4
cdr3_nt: TGTGCCAGCAGTTTATCACGGTATAATGAAAAACTGTTTTTT
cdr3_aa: CASSLSRYNEKLFF

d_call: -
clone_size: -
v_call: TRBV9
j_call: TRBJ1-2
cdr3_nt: TGTGCCAGCAGCGTCACCGGGACCCCCGCAGACTATGGCTACACCTTC
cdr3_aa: CASSVTGTPADYGYTF

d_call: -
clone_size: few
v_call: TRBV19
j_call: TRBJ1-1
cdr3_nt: TGTGCCAGTAGAGTATCGGACGGGAACACTGAAGCTTTCTTT
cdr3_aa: CASRVSDGNTEAFF

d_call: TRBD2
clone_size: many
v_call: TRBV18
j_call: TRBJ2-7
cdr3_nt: TGTGCCAGCTCTCGATCTAGCGGCACGGCCTACGAGCAGTACTTC
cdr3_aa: CASSRSSGTAYEQYF

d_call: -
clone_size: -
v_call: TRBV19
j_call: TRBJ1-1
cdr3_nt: TGTGCCAGTAAGGACGGGAACACTGAAGCTTTCTTT
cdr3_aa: CASKDGNTEAFF

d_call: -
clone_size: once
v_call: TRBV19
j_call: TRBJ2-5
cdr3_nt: TGTGCCAGTAGTATAATCGGGGGACCAGGAGAGACCCAGTACTTC
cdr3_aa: CASSIIGGPGETQYF

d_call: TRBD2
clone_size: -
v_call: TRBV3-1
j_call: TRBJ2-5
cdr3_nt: TGTGCCAGCAGCCCTCGGGCTAGCGGAGGTCAAGAGACCCAGTACTTC
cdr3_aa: CASSPRASGGQETQYF